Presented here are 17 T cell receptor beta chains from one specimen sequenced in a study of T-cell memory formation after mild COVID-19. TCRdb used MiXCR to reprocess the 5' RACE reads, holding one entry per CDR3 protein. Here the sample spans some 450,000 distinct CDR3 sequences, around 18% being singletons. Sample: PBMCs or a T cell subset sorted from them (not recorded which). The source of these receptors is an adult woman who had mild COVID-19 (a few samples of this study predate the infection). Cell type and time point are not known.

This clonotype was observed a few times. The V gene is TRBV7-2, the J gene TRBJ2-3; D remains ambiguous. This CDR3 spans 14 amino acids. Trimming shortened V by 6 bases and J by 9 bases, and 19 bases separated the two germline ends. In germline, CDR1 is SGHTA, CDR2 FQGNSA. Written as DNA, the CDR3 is TGTGCCAGCAGTTCCCGCCAGCTTATTTCAACGCAGTATTTT. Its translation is CASSSRQLISTQYF.

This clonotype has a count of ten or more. CDR3 in amino acids: CASSQDVRGQNEQYF. CDR3 sequence (DNA): TGTGCCAGCAGCCAAGATGTCAGGGGGCAAAACGAGCAGTACTTC. This sequence joins TRBV14 and TRBJ2-7; 8 nucleotides agree with TRBD1. After removal of 0 bases from V and 5 bases from J, the junction contained 6 bases not matched to a gene. The CDR3 contains 15 residues. Germline CDR1 reads SGHDN; CDR2 reads FVKESK.

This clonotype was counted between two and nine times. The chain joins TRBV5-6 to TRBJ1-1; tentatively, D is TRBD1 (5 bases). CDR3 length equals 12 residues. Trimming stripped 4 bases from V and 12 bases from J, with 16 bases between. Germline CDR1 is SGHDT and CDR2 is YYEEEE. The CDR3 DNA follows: TGTGCCAGCAGCCTGGGACCCATAGGGTCTTTCTTT. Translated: CASSLGPIGSFF. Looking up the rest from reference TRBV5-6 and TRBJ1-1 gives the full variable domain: DAGVTQSPTHLIKTRGQQVTLRCSPKSGHDTVSWYQQALGQGPQFIFQYYEEEERQRGNFPDRFSGHQFPNYSSELNVNALLLGDSALYLCASSLGPIGSFFGQGTRLTVV.

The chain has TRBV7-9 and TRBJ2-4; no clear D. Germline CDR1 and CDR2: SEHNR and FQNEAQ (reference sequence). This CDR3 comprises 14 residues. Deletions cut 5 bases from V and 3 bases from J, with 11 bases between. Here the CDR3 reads CASSLPEDKNIQYF. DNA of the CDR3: TGTGCCAGCAGCCTACCAGAGGACAAAAACATTCAGTACTTC.

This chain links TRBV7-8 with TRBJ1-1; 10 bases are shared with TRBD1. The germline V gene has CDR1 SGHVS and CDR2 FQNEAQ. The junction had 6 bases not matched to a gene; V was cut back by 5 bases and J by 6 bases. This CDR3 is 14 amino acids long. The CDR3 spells CASSLTGGDPEAFF. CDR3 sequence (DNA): TGTGCCAGCAGCCTGACAGGGGGCGACCCTGAAGCTTTCTTT. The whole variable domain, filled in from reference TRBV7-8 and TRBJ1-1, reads GAGVSQSPRYKVAKRGQDVALRCDPISGHVSLFWYQQALGQGPEFLTYFQNEAQLDKSGLPSDRFFAERPEGSVSTLKIQRTQQEDSAVYLCASSLTGGDPEAFFGQGTRLTVV.

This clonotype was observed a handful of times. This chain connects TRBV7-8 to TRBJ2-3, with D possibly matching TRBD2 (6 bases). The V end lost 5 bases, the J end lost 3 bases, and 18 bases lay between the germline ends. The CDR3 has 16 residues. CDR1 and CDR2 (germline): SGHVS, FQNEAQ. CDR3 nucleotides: TGTGCCAGCAGCCAATGGGTCCGCGGGGAGACAGATACGCAGTATTTT. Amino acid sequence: CASSQWVRGETDTQYF.

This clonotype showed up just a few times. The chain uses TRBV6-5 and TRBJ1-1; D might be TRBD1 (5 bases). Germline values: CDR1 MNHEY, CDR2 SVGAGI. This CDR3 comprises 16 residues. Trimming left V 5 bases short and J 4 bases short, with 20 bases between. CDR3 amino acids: CASSRGFIGAGTEAFF. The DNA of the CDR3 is TGTGCCAGCAGTAGGGGCTTCATTGGGGCCGGCACTGAAGCTTTCTTT.

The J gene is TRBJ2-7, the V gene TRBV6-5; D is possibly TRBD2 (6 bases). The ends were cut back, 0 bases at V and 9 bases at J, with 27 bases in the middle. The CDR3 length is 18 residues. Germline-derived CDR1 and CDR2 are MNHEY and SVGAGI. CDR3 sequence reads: CASSYSARGRLTLGGQYF. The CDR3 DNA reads TGTGCCAGCAGTTACTCGGCTAGAGGGAGGCTCACCCTGGGGGGGCAGTACTTC.

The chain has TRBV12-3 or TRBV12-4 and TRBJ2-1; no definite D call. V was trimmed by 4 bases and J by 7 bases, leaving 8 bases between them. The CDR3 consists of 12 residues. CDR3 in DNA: TGTGCCAGCAGTTCTGACCAGAATGAGCAGTTCTTC. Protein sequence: CASSSDQNEQFF.

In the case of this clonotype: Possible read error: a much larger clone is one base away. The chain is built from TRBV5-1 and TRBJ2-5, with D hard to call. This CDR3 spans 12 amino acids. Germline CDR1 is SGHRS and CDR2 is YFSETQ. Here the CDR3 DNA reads TGCGCCAGCAGATTGGAGCAAGAGACCCAGTACTTC. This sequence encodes CASRLEQETQYF.

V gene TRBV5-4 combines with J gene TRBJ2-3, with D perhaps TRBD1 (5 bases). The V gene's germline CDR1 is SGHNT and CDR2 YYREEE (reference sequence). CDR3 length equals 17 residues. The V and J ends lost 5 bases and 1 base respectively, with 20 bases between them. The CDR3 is CASSGVVSQGGTDTQYF. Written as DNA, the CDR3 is TGTGCCAGCAGTGGGGTGGTCTCCCAAGGGGGCACAGATACGCAGTATTTT.

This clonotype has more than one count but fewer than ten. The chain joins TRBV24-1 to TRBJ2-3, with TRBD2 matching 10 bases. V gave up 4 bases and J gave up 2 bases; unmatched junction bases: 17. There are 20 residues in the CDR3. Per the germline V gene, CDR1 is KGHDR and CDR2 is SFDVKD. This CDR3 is CATSEERRLLAGVFTDTQYF. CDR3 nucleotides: TGTGCCACCAGTGAGGAACGGCGGCTCCTAGCGGGAGTTTTCACAGATACGCAGTATTTT.

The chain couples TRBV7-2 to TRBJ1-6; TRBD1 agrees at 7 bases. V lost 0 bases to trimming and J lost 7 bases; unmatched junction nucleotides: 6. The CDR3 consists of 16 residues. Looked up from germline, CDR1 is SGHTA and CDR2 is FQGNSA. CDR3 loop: CASSLAGTVGNSPLHF. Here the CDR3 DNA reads TGTGCCAGCAGCTTAGCCGGGACAGTGGGGAATTCACCCCTCCACTTT.

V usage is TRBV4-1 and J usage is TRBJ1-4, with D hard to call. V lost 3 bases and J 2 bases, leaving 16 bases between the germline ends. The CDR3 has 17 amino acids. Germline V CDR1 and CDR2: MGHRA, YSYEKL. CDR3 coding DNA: TGCGCCAGCAGCCAGACGGGGAGGGCTGGCACTAATGAAAAACTGTTTTTT. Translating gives CASSQTGRAGTNEKLFF.

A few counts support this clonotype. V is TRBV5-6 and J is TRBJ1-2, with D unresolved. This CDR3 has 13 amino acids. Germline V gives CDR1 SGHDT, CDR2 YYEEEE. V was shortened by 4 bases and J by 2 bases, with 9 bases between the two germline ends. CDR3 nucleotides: TGTGCCAGCAGCGCATACGGGAACTATGGCTACACCTTC. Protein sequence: CASSAYGNYGYTF.

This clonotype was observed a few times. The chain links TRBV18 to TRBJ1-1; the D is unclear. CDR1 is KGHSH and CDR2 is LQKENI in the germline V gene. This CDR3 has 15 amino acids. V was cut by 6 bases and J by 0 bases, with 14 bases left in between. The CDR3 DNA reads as TGTGCCAGCTCTCCGCAGTTTAGTGTGAACACTGAAGCTTTCTTT. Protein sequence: CASSPQFSVNTEAFF.

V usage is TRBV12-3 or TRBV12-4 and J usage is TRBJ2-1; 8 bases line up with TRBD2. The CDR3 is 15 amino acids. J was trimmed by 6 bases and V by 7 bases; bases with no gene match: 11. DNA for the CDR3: TGTGCCAGCACCTCCTGGGCGGGGGGACGCAATGAGCAGTTCTTC. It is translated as CASTSWAGGRNEQFF.